The source of this T cell receptor (beta chain) is a study of neoadjuvant nivolumab and ipilimumab in lung cancer. Background on the study: Nivolumab 3 mg/kg was given days 1, 15 and 29, plus ipilimumab 1 mg/kg day 1 in combination.

Study-level results: Only two of four nivolumab-treated tumors gained richness and clonality by surgery. A small number of samples were TCR sequenced. Resected-tumor TCR richness correlated positively with pretherapy blood richness.

Details on this clone: Its target is unknown.

The repertoire was sequenced with immunoSEQ multiplex PCR; TCRdb's copy has only in-frame clones and lacks some. Of about 38,000 clones listed, roughly 89% are singletons. The sequence derives from an adult with non-small cell lung cancer. This sample comprised peripheral blood, obtained before neoadjuvant nivolumab, alone or with ipilimumab.

The CDR3 DNA sequence: TGTGCCAGCAGAAAGGACACAAGCAATCAGCCCCAGCATTTT. Encoded protein: CASRKDTSNQPQHF. This chain links TRBV6-5 with TRBJ1-5; weak D call: TRBD1 (5 bases). Germline V gene sequence: CDR1 MNHEY, CDR2 SVGAGI. The CDR3 is 14 residues long. With 6 bases removed from V and 1 base from J, the gap between germline ends came to 10 bases.